This TCR beta chain was recorded in a study of T-cell memory formation after mild COVID-19. About the study: In these data, TCR clusters were largely donor specific. Study-wide findings and caveats: Clones contracting day 15 to 85 were balanced CD4/CD8; later expanders leaned CD4+. Memory cells collected pre-infection included some clones that later responded, suggesting cross-reactive memory joined.

To note about this clonotype: The target antigen is unknown.

The germline V gene encodes CDR1 SGDLS and CDR2 YYNGEE. The CDR3 has 15 residues. The ends were cut back, 3 bases at V and 7 bases at J, with 19 bases in the middle. 5'RACE with constant-segment primers yielded barcoded, UMI-tagged TCR alpha and TCR beta cDNA libraries. TCRdb re-called the 5' RACE reads through MiXCR, storing one row per CDR3 protein. The sample holds about 350,000 distinct CDR3 sequences; roughly 14% are singletons and the top ten take about 20%. The V gene is TRBV9, the J gene TRBJ1-2; D perhaps matches TRBD1 (5 bases). The specimen was PBMCs or a T cell subset sorted from them (not recorded which). This receptor was identified in a man aged 18-30 years who had mild COVID-19 (a few samples of this study predate the infection). Cell type and time point are not known. CDR3 in amino acids: CASSASRRGSVGYTF. CDR3 coding DNA: TGTGCCAGCAGCGCGAGTCGACGGGGCAGCGTTGGCTACACCTTC.